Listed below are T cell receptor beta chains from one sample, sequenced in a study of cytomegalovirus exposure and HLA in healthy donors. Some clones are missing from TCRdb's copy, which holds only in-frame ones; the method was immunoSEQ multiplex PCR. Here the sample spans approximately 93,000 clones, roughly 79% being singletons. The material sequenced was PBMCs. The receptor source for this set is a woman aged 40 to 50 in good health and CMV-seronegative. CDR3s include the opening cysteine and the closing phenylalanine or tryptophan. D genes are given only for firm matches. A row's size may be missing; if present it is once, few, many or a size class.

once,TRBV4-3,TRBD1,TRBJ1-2,CASSQDHLQGWDGYTF,TGCGCCAGCAGCCAAGATCATCTACAGGGGTGGGATGGCTACACCTTC
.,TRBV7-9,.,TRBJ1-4,CASSLGAGNEKLFF,TGTGCCAGCAGCCTAGGGGCGGGTAATGAAAAACTGTTTTTT
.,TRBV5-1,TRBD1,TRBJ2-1,CASSLDDRANEQFF,TGCGCCAGCAGCTTGGACGACAGGGCCAATGAGCAGTTCTTC
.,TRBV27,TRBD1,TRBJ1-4,CASSSTGGGEKLFF,TGTGCCAGCAGTTCGACAGGGGGCGGGGAAAAACTGTTTTTT
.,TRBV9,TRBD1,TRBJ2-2,CASSKSGQGDTGELFF,TGTGCCAGCAGCAAGTCGGGACAGGGTGACACCGGGGAGCTGTTTTTT
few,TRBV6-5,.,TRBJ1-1,CASTRTGRTEAFF,TGTGCCAGCACAAGAACAGGTCGGACTGAAGCTTTCTTT
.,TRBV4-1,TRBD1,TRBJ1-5,CASSQSLESGTGGFWDNQPQHF,TGCGCCAGCAGCCAGAGCCTAGAATCCGGGACAGGGGGCTTCTGGGACAATCAGCCCCAGCATTTT
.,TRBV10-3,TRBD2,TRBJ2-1,CAISGAGGMDEQFF,TGTGCCATCAGTGGGGCGGGGGGCATGGATGAGCAGTTCTTC
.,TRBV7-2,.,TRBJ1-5,CASSPRPGGGNQPQHF,TGTGCCAGCAGCCCCCGCCCGGGGGGCGGCAATCAGCCCCAGCATTTT
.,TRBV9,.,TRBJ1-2,CASSEGQTYGYTF,TGTGCCAGCAGCGAAGGACAGACCTATGGCTACACCTTC
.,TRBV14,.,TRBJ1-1,CASSQERTVPEAFF,TGTGCCAGCAGCCAAGAGAGAACAGTACCTGAAGCTTTCTTT
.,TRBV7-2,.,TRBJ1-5,CASSSSWAQQPQHF,TGTGCCAGCAGCTCCAGTTGGGCGCAACAGCCCCAGCATTTT
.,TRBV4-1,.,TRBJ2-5,CASSQEQTRGQTQYF,TGCGCCAGCAGCCAAGAACAGACTAGAGGGCAGACCCAGTACTTC
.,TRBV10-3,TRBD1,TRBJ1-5,CAISTDRPHQPQHF,TGTGCCATCAGTACGGACAGGCCCCATCAGCCCCAGCATTTT
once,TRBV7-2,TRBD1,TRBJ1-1,CASSLRTGAEMNTEAFF,TGTGCCAGCAGCCTTCGGACAGGGGCGGAGATGAACACTGAAGCTTTCTTT
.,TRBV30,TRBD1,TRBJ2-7,CACPARTGYEQYF,TGTGCCTGCCCTGCCCGGACAGGCTACGAGCAGTACTTC
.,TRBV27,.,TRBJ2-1,CASSIGRSRGEQFF,TGTGCCAGCAGTATCGGACGGTCACGGGGTGAGCAGTTCTTC
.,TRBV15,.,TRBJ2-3,CATSSYPGLLVDTQYF,TGTGCCACCAGCAGTTACCCGGGACTCCTTGTGGATACGCAGTATTTT
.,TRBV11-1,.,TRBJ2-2,CASSPGMGHANTGELFF,TGTGCCAGCAGCCCGGGTATGGGGCACGCGAACACCGGGGAGCTGTTTTTT
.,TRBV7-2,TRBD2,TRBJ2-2,CATGGKGRTSGGTGELFF,TGTGCCACCGGAGGGAAAGGAAGGACTAGCGGGGGGACCGGGGAGCTGTTTTTT
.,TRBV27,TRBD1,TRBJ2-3,CASSLSPNRGREADTQYF,TGTGCCAGCAGTTTAAGCCCGAACAGGGGGCGCGAGGCAGATACGCAGTATTTT
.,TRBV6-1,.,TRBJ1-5,CANLTGSNQPQHF,TGTGCCAACCTGACAGGAAGCAATCAGCCCCAGCATTTT
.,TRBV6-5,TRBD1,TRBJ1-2,CASREPGQGGDTF,TGTGCCAGCAGAGAGCCGGGACAGGGAGGGGACACCTTC
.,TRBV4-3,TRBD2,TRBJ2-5,CASSQEWTSGGQETQYF,TGCGCCAGCAGCCAAGAGTGGACTAGCGGGGGCCAAGAGACCCAGTACTTC
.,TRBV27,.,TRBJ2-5,CASSKRGGWQETQYF,TGTGCCAGCAGTAAAAGGGGAGGTTGGCAAGAGACCCAGTACTTC
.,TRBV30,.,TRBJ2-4,CAAQTGLIAKNIQYF,TGTGCCGCACAGACAGGCCTGATAGCCAAAAACATTCAGTACTTC
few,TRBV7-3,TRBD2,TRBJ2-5,CASSLGTSGGAWETQYF,TGTGCCAGCAGCCTAGGGACTAGCGGGGGGGCCTGGGAGACCCAGTACTTC